The rows below give T cell receptor beta chains drawn from one sample of a study of shared clonotypes between healthy human individuals. Sequenced by immunoSEQ multiplex PCR; TCRdb stores in-frame clones only, minus some. The table shows 550,000 to 750,000 clones, with over 95% occurring only once. Sequencing input: naive CD8+ T cells sorted from blood. The source of these receptors is a woman under 40 in good health. Each CDR3 is given with its conserved first and last residue. D genes are given only for firm matches. Clone size is shown for a subset of rows, as once, few, many or a class of expanded clone.

j_call,v_call,clone_size,d_call,cdr3_nt,cdr3_aa
TRBJ2-7,TRBV27,.,TRBD2,TGTGCCAGCAGTGTCGCACTAGCGGGGCTAACCTACGAGCAGTACTTC,CASSVALAGLTYEQYF
TRBJ2-2,TRBV29-1,.,.,TGCAGCGTTGACCGGGGGCAAACCGGGGAGCTGTTTTTT,CSVDRGQTGELFF
TRBJ2-7,TRBV6-5,.,TRBD1,TGTGCCAGCAGTTACTCAGCAGGGGGCGGCTACGAGCAGTACTTC,CASSYSAGGGYEQYF
TRBJ2-7,TRBV29-1,.,TRBD2,TGCAGCGTTTACACATGGGCGGGGGATGGGTACGAGCAGTACTTC,CSVYTWAGDGYEQYF
TRBJ2-3,TRBV13,.,TRBD2,TGTGCCAGCAGTTCAGATGCGGGAGGGGGTCCAGATACGCAGTATTTT,CASSSDAGGGPDTQYF
TRBJ1-2,TRBV15,.,.,TGTGCCACCAGCAGAGCTGGGGATAACTATGGCTACACCTTC,CATSRAGDNYGYTF
TRBJ1-1,TRBV5-1,.,.,TGCGCCAGCAGCTTGGGCAGAATCGGACAGACGAACACTGAAGCTTTCTTT,CASSLGRIGQTNTEAFF
TRBJ2-1,TRBV6-5,.,.,TGTGCCAGCAGTTACTCCGGGACTTCATACAATGAGCAGTTCTTC,CASSYSGTSYNEQFF
TRBJ2-7,TRBV28,.,TRBD2,TGTGCCAGCAGAACCGAGCCGGGAGGTGAGTCCTACGAGCAGTACTTC,CASRTEPGGESYEQYF
TRBJ2-5,TRBV5-1,.,.,TGCGCCAGCAGCCCGAGGGGACACCGACAAGAGACCCAGTACTTC,CASSPRGHRQETQYF
TRBJ2-7,TRBV2,.,TRBD2,TGTGCCATCGGGAGGGGGTACGAGCAGTACTTC,CAIGRGYEQYF
TRBJ2-7,TRBV9,.,TRBD1,TGTGCCAGCAGCCCCCCCGGACAGGGGATCTACGAGCAGTACTTC,CASSPPGQGIYEQYF
TRBJ2-1,TRBV28,.,.,TGTGCCAGCAGTTTTCGGCCTGACAATGAGCAGTTCTTC,CASSFRPDNEQFF
TRBJ1-5,TRBV27,.,TRBD1,TGTGCCAGCACAGGGGGCGCGGGGCAGCCCCAGCATTTT,CASTGGAGQPQHF
TRBJ2-7,TRBV6-5,.,TRBD2,TGTGCCAGCAGTTACGGACTAGCGGAGACCTACGAGCAGTACTTC,CASSYGLAETYEQYF
TRBJ2-5,TRBV7-7,.,TRBD2,TGTGCCAGCAGCTTAAGCGGGAGCCAAGAGACCCAGTACTTC,CASSLSGSQETQYF
TRBJ2-2,TRBV5-1,.,TRBD1,TGCGCCAGCAGCTTGGATTGGACAGGGGGTTTTGCCGGGGAGCTGTTTTTT,CASSLDWTGGFAGELFF
TRBJ2-7,TRBV19,.,TRBD1,TGTGCCAGTAGTGGGACAGGGGCAGGATTGTACGAGCAGTACTTC,CASSGTGAGLYEQYF
TRBJ1-1,TRBV2,.,.,TGTGCCACGAAAAAGGGCAGTGGCACTGAAGCTTTCTTT,CATKKGSGTEAFF
TRBJ2-1,TRBV9,.,TRBD2,TGTGCCAGCAGCATTACTAGCGGGAGCTCCTACAATGAGCAGTTCTTC,CASSITSGSSYNEQFF
TRBJ2-3,TRBV9,.,.,TGTGCCAGCAGCGTCGGGTTTCTAGTTCCGCAGTATTTT,CASSVGFLVPQYF
TRBJ1-5,TRBV10-3,many,.,TGTGCCATCACTTATAGCAATCAGCCCCAGCATTTT,CAITYSNQPQHF
TRBJ1-1,TRBV7-9,once,.,TGTGCCAGCAGCTTAGCCCAAGCGGACACGGGGACTGAAGCTTTCTTT,CASSLAQADTGTEAFF
TRBJ2-7,TRBV9,.,TRBD2,TGTGCCAGCAGCTTTACTAGCGGGAGAGGTTCCGAGCAGTACTTC,CASSFTSGRGSEQYF
TRBJ2-4,TRBV7-9,.,TRBD2,TGTGCCAGCAGCCCTAGTATGGTAATAGCGGGAGAGCAAAACATTCAGTACTTC,CASSPSMVIAGEQNIQYF
TRBJ2-7,TRBV7-8,.,.,TGTGCCAGCAGCTTAGTTACGGGAGACAACGAGCAGTACTTC,CASSLVTGDNEQYF